This is a list of T cell receptor beta chains from one sample in a study of T cell repertoires in cytomegalovirus infection. One entry per CDR3 protein results from TCRdb running MiXCR on the reads. The sample holds about 480,000 distinct CDR3 sequences, 33% seen once. Their antigens are not known. The sample consisted of cultured PBMCs, taken from culture after CMV antigen stimulation. All receptors come from a human donor in good health (CMV status not recorded). Some clones in this sample may be carry-over from other donors' samples. Both conserved end residues are part of each CDR3. The order of the fields is CDR3 DNA, CDR3 protein, clone size, J gene, V gene, D gene. The D gene is left open where the match is weak. Some rows mark clone size as missing; the rest say once, few, many or name a class of expanded clone.

TGTGCCAGCAGCCCACTAGCGGGAGGTATAAACGGGGAGCTGTTTTTT CASSPLAGGINGELFF many TRBJ2-2 TRBV7-2 TRBD2
TGTGCCAGCAGTTACTTGGCTAGCGGGACAGACAATGAGCAGTTCTTC CASSYLASGTDNEQFF NA TRBJ2-1 TRBV6-2/TRBV6-3 TRBD2
TGCGCCAGCAGCTCCGGGACTAGCCGTGGGGATGAGCAGTTCTTC CASSSGTSRGDEQFF NA TRBJ2-1 TRBV4-3 TRBD2
TGTGCCAGCAGCCGGGTGGCGGGACTCAGCTACAATGAGCAGTTCTTC CASSRVAGLSYNEQFF many TRBJ2-1 TRBV7-2 NA
TGTGCCAGCAGCTTGGGGATTCAAGAGACCCAGTACTTC CASSLGIQETQYF many TRBJ2-5 TRBV7-2 NA
TGTGCTAGTGGTTTGGTACTTGGACCCAGGAAGAACACAGATACGCAGTATTTT CASGLVLGPRKNTDTQYF NA TRBJ2-3 TRBV12-5 NA
TGTGCCAGCAGCCCGGGGGGTAGAGGCTACACCTTC CASSPGGRGYTF few TRBJ1-2 TRBV27 NA
TGCGCCAGCAGCTTTTGGCCGGATGGAGAGACCCAGCACTTC CASSFWPDGETQHF NA TRBJ2-5 TRBV5-1 NA
TGTGCCAGCAATTTCGCGGGAGACAGTGATGAGCAGTTCTTC CASNFAGDSDEQFF NA TRBJ2-1 TRBV6-1 TRBD2
TGTGCCAGCAGCTTATTCGGGACCCTAAGAACCGGGGAGCTGTTTTTT CASSLFGTLRTGELFF few TRBJ2-2 TRBV7-8 NA
TGTGCCACCAGTGGCCAGACTAGCGGGAGGGCAGATACGCAGTATTTT CATSGQTSGRADTQYF few TRBJ2-3 TRBV24-1 TRBD2
TGTGCCTGGAGTGATAGGGCAACCCACATATCCACAGATACGCAGTATTTT CAWSDRATHISTDTQYF NA TRBJ2-3 TRBV30 NA
TGTGCCAGTAGTCACTCGAAGGGGGGCGAGCAGTACTTC CASSHSKGGEQYF NA TRBJ2-7 TRBV19 NA
TGTGCCAGCAGTTTTTCTGCGGGGGATCAGCCCCAGCATTTT CASSFSAGDQPQHF NA TRBJ1-5 TRBV12-3/TRBV12-4 NA
TGTGCCAGCAGCTTAGAACAGGCTGCTTATGGCTACACCTTC CASSLEQAAYGYTF NA TRBJ1-2 TRBV7-8 NA
TGTGCCAGCAGTTTAGGGTTGAGCACTGAAGCTTTCTTT CASSLGLSTEAFF NA TRBJ1-1 TRBV12-3/TRBV12-4 NA
TGTGCCAGCAGTTTATATCGGGCAGGGGGTGGCTACACCTTC CASSLYRAGGGYTF few TRBJ1-2 TRBV12-3/TRBV12-4 TRBD1
TGTGCCAGCAGCTTAGACTGGGGCCGACAGTTCTTC CASSLDWGRQFF few TRBJ2-1 TRBV7-2 NA
TGTGCCAGTAGTATCCAGGGGGTCTATCAGCCCCAGCATTTT CASSIQGVYQPQHF NA TRBJ1-5 TRBV19 TRBD1
TGTGCCAGCGAAGACCTAAGCAATGAGCAGTTCTTC CASEDLSNEQFF NA TRBJ2-1 TRBV12-3/TRBV12-4 NA
TGTGCCAGCAGTTGGGGATACCCCGGGGAGCTGTTTTTT CASSWGYPGELFF NA TRBJ2-2 TRBV6-1 NA
TGCGCCAGCAGCCAAGAAGGGGCGGCGGGGGCCAACGTCCTGACTTTC CASSQEGAAGANVLTF NA TRBJ2-6 TRBV4-3 NA
TGTGCCAGCAGCTGGGGACAGGGACGCACAGATACGCAGTATTTT CASSWGQGRTDTQYF few TRBJ2-3 TRBV11-1 TRBD1
TGCGCCAGCAGCCACCAATTGGGGGAGCCAGGCAATGAGCAGTTCTTC CASSHQLGEPGNEQFF NA TRBJ2-1 TRBV4-1 NA
TGTGCCAGCAGTTTCACCACAGACAGGCCGAACACTGAAGCTTTCTTT CASSFTTDRPNTEAFF NA TRBJ1-1 TRBV6-6 NA
TGCAGTGCTAGAGGGAAATGGGCGGGAGTCAATACCTACGAGCAGTACTTC CSARGKWAGVNTYEQYF once TRBJ2-7 TRBV20-1 TRBD2
TGTGCCATTGGGACTCAGAATGAAAAACTGTTTTTT CAIGTQNEKLFF few TRBJ1-4 TRBV10-3 NA